This section outlines one TCR beta chain sequence together with its context. The data stem from a study of blood T cell repertoires in COVID-19. The overall study: Samples came from the United States, Italy and Spain, spanning acute and convalescent COVID-19.

Original data processing: Amplification from reference gene primers served as the basis for estimated nucleated cell counts. Sequenced by immunoSEQ multiplex PCR; TCRdb stores in-frame clones only, minus some. The V and J calls and the clone size are those of that table, but D and trimming were determined from the DNA. This repertoire shows about 270,000 clones, around 82% found once; its top ten account for 5% to 6%. The CDR3 is 15 amino acids. CDR1 MDHEN and CDR2 SYDVKM come from the germline V gene. The J segment lost 7 bases and the V segment lost 6 bases, leaving 7 bases of the junction unmatched.

J is TRBJ1-4 and V is TRBV28; 11 bases are shared with TRBD1. The sequenced material came from peripheral blood. The receptor was derived from an elderly man with acute or convalescent COVID-19. This CDR3 is CASSPGTGGAEKLFF. Here the CDR3 DNA reads TGTGCCAGCAGCCCCGGGACAGGGGGAGCTGAAAAACTGTTTTTT.